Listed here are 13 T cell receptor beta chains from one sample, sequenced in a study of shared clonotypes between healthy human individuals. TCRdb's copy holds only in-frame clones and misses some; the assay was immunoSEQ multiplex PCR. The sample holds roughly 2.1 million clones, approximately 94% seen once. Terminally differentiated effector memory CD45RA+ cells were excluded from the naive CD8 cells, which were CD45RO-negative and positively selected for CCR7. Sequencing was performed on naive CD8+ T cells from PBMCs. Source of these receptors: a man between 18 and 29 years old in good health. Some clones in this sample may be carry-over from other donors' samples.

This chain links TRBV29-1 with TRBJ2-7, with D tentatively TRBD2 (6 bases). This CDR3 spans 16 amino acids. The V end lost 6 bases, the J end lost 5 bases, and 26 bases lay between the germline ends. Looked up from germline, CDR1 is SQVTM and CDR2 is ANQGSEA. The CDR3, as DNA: TGCAGCGTAACCGGGACTCTGGACGAAAGGAGGAACGAGCAGTACTTC. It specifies CSVTGTLDERRNEQYF.

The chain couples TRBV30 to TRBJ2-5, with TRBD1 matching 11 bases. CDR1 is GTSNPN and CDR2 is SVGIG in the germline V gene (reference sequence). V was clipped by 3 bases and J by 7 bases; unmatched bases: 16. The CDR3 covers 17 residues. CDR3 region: CAWRGTGGIQNLVTQYF. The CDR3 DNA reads TGTGCCTGGAGGGGGACAGGGGGAATACAAAACCTAGTGACCCAGTACTTC.

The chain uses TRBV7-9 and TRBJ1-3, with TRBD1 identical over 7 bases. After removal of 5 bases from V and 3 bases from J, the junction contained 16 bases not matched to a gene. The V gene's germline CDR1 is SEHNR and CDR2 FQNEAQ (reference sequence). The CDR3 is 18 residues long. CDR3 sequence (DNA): TGTGCCAGCAGCCCCATCAGGGGGACAGAAGGACTTGGAAACACCATATATTTT. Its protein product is CASSPIRGTEGLGNTIYF. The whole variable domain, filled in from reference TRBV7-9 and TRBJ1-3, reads DTGVSQNPRHKITKRGQNVTFRCDPISEHNRLYWYRQTLGQGPEFLTYFQNEAQLEKSRLLSDRFSAERPKGSFSTLEIQRTEQGDSAMYLCASSPIRGTEGLGNTIYFGEGSWLTVV.

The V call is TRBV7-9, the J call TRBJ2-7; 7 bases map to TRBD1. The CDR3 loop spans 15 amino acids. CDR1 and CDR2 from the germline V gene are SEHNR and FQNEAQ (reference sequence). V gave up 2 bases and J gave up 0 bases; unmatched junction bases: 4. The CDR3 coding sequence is TGTGCCAGCAGCTTAAGCCAGGGGGTCTCCTACGAGCAGTACTTC. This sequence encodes CASSLSQGVSYEQYF.

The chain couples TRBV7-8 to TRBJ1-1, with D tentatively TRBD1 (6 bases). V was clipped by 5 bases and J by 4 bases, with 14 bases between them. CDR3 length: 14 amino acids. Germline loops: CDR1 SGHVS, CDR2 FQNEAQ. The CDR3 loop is CASSVHRVPTEAFF. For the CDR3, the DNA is TGTGCCAGCAGCGTACACAGGGTCCCCACTGAAGCTTTCTTT. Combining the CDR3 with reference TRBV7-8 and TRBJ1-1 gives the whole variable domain GAGVSQSPRYKVAKRGQDVALRCDPISGHVSLFWYQQALGQGPEFLTYFQNEAQLDKSGLPSDRFFAERPEGSVSTLKIQRTQQEDSAVYLCASSVHRVPTEAFFGQGTRLTVV.

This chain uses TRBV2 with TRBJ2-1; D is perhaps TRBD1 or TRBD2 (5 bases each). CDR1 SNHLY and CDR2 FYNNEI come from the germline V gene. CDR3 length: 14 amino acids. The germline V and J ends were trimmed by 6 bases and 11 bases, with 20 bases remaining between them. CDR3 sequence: CASSERDGSRKQFF. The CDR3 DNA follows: TGTGCCAGCAGCGAACGGGACGGCTCCAGAAAGCAGTTCTTC.

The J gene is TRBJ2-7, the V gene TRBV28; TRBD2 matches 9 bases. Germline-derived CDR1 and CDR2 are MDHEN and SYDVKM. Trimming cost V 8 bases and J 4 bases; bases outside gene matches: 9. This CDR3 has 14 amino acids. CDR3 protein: CASQSGRPSYEQYF. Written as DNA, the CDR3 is TGTGCCAGCCAAAGCGGGAGGCCATCTTACGAGCAGTACTTC.

CDR3 loop: CASSLAGGSGYTF. The CDR3 region has the DNA TGTGCCAGCAGCTTAGCGGGGGGCTCTGGCTACACCTTC. The chain combines TRBV11-2 with TRBJ1-2, with a weak D call TRBD1 (6 bases). The CDR3 is 13 amino acids. Germline CDR1 is SGHAT and CDR2 is FQNNGV. The germline V and J ends were trimmed by 1 base and 7 bases, with 10 bases remaining between them.

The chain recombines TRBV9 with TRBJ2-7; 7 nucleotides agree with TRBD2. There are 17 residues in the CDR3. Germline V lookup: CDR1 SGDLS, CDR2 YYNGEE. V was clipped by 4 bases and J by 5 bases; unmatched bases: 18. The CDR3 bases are TGTGCCAGCAGCCCTCGCTCCCAACTAGCGCTGAGGGACGAGCAGTACTTC. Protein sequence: CASSPRSQLALRDEQYF.

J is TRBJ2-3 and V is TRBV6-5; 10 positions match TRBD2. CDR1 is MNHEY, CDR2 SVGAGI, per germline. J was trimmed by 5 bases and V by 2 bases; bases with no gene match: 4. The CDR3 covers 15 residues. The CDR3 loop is CASSYEAGGLDTQYF. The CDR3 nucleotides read TGTGCCAGCAGTTACGAAGCGGGAGGGTTAGATACGCAGTATTTT.

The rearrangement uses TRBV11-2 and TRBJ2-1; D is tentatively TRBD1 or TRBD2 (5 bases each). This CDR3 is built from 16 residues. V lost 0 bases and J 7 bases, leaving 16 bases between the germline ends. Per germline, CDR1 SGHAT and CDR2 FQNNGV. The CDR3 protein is CASSLDPGTELNEQFF. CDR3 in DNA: TGTGCCAGCAGCTTAGATCCGGGGACCGAGCTAAATGAGCAGTTCTTC.

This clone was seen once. DNA for the CDR3: TGTGCCAGCAGTCCTACCGGGGTTGACTCCTACGAGCAGTACTTC. It translates to CASSPTGVDSYEQYF. The chain employs TRBV27 and TRBJ2-7; a weak D match, TRBD2 (5 bases). V was pared by 5 bases and J by 0 bases, with 14 bases between. The CDR3 runs to 15 residues. The germline CDR1 and CDR2 sequences are MNHEY and SMNVEV (reference sequence).

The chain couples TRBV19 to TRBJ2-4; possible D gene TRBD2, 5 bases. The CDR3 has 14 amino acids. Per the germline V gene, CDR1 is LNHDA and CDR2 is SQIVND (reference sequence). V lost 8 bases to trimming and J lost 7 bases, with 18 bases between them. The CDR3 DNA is TGTGCCAGTGGGCCGGAGGACGGTAACAACATTCAGTACTTC. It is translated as CASGPEDGNNIQYF.